The clone carrying this T cell receptor beta chain has more than one count but fewer than ten. Its antigen is as yet unknown. The sample is drawn from a study of post-analysis software for immune sequencing data. Unique molecular identifiers were built into the TCR beta cDNA libraries. One entry per CDR3 protein results from TCRdb running MiXCR on the PCR reads. The data show hundreds of thousands of distinct CDR3 sequences, around 64% seen once. The CDR3 has 14 amino acids. Trimming took off 6 bases at V and 2 bases at J, with 14 bases between the two ends. The germline gives CDR1 SGHRS, CDR2 YFSETQ. General observations from the study: Strong co-clustering by F measure linked samples that shared a preparation batch. When compared against controls, multiple sclerosis patients showed significantly lower normalized Chao1 diversity. TRBV segments more frequent in patients than in controls numbered roughly 5 and included TRBV5-6, TRBV5-1 and TRBV20-1.

Sequenced input: blood. The chain links TRBV5-1 to TRBJ1-2; D gene unclear. The receptor comes from a girl aged 2-10 years with multiple sclerosis. This CDR3 reads CASNTDGFNYGYTF. As DNA, the CDR3 is TGCGCCAGCAATACGGACGGGTTCAACTATGGCTACACCTTC.